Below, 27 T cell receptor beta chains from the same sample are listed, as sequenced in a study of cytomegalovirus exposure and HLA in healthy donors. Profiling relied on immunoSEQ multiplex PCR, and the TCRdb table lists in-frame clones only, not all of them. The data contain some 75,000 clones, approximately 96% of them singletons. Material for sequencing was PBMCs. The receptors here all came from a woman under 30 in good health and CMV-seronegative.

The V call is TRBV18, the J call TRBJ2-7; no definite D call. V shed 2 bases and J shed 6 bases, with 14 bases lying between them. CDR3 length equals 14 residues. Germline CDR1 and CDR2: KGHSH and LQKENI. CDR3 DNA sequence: TGTGCCAGCTCACCAACTACGGAAACCGGCGAGCAGTACTTC. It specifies CASSPTTETGEQYF.

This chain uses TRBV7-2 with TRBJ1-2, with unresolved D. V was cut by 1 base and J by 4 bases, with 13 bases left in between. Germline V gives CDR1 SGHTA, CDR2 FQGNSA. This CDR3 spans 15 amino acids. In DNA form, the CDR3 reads TGTGCCAGCAGCTTAGATTCCTTGAGAGGCTATGGCTACACCTTC. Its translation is CASSLDSLRGYGYTF.

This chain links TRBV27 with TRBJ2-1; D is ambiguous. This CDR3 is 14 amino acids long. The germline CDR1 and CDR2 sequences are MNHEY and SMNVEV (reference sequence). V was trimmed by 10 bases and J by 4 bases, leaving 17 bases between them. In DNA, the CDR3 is TGTGCCACCTCTTACTCAGGATTTTACAATGAGCAGTTCTTC. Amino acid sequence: CATSYSGFYNEQFF.

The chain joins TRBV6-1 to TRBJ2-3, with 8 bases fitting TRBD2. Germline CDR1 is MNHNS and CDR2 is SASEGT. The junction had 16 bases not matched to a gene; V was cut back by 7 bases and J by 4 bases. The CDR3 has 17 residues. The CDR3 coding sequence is TGTGCCAGCAACGAAGCCGGCAGCGGGAGTCGCGCAGATACGCAGTATTTT. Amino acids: CASNEAGSGSRADTQYF.

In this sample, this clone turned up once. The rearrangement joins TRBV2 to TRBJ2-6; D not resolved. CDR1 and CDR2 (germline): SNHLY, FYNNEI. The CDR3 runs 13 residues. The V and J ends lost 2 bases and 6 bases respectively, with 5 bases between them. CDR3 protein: CASSELVANVLTF. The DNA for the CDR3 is TGTGCCAGCAGTGAACTAGTGGCCAACGTCCTGACTTTC.

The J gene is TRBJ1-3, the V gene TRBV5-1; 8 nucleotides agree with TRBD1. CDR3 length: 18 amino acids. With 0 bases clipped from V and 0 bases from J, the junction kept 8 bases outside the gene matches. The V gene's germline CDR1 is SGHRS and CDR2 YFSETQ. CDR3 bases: TGCGCCAGCAGCTTGGCTACAGGGGGGAAAGACTCTGGAAACACCATATATTTT. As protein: CASSLATGGKDSGNTIYF.

The CDR3 here is CASSLSLGTGTDTQYF. The DNA of the CDR3 is TGCGCCAGCAGCTTGTCGCTCGGGACTGGCACAGATACGCAGTATTTT. V and J are TRBV5-1 and TRBJ2-3; D may be TRBD2 (6 bases). V was clipped by 1 base and J by 1 base, with 13 bases between them. This CDR3 is 16 amino acids long. Germline CDR1 and CDR2: SGHRS and YFSETQ.

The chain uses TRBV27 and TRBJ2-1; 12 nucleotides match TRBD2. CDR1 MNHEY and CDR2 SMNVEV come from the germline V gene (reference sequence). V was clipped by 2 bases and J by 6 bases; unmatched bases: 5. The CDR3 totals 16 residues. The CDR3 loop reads CASSLLAGGWSNEQFF. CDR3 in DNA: TGTGCCAGCAGTTTACTAGCGGGAGGGTGGTCCAATGAGCAGTTCTTC.

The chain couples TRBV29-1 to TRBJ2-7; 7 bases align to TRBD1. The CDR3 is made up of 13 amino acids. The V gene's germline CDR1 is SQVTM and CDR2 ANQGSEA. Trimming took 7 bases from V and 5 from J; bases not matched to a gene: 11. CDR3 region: CSALGQGVNEQYF. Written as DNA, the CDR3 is TGCAGCGCCCTCGGGCAGGGGGTCAACGAGCAGTACTTC.

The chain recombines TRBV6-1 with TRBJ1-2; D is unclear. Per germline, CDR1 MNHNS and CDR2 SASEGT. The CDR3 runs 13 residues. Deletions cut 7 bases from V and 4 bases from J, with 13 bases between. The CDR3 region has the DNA TGTGCCAGCACCGTCACTCTCGCCTATGGCTACACCTTC. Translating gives CASTVTLAYGYTF.

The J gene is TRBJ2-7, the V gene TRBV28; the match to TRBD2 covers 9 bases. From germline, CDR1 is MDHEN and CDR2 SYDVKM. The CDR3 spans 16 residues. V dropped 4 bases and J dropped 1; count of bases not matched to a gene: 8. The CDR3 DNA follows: TGTGCCAGCAGTTACCAGGCTAGCGGGACGTCCTACGAGCAGTACTTC. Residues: CASSYQASGTSYEQYF.

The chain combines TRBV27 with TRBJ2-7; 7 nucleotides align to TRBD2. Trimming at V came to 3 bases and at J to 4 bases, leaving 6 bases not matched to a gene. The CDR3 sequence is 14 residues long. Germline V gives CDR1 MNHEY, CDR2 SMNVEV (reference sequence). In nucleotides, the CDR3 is TGTGCCAGCAGTTTCCTCAGCGGGACTTACGAGCAGTACTTC. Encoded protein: CASSFLSGTYEQYF.

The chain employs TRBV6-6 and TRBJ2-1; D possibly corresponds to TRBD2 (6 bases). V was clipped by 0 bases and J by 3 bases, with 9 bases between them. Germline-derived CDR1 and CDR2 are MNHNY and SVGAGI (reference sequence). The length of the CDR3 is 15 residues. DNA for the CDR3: TGTGCCAGCAGTTACTCGACCGGGAGCTACAATGAGCAGTTCTTC. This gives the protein CASSYSTGSYNEQFF.

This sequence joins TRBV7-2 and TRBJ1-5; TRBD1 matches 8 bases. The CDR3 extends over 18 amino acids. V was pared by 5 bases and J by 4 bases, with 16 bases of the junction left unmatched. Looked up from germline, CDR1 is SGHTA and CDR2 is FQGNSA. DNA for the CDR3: TGTGCCAGCAGCCCAATCGGACAGGGATTTTTTTGGAATCAGCCCCAGCATTTT. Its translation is CASSPIGQGFFWNQPQHF. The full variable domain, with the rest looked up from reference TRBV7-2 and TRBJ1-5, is GAGVSQSPSNKVTEKGKDVELRCDPISGHTALYWYRQSLGQGLEFLIYFQGNSAPDKSGLPSDRFSAERTGGSVSTLTIQRTQQEDSAVYLCASSPIGQGFFWNQPQHFGDGTRLSIL.

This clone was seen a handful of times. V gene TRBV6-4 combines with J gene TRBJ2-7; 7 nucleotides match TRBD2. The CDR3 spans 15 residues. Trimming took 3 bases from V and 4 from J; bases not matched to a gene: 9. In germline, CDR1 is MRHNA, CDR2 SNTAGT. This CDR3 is CASSERAGEMYEQYF. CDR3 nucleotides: TGTGCCAGCAGTGAGAGGGCGGGAGAGATGTACGAGCAGTACTTC.

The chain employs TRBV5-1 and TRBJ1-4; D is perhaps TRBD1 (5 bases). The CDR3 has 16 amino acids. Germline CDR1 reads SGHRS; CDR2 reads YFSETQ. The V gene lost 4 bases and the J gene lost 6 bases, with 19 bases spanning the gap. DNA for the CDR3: TGCGCCAGCAGCCCCCGGGTCGCCGGAGGGGATGAAAAACTGTTTTTT. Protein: CASSPRVAGGDEKLFF.

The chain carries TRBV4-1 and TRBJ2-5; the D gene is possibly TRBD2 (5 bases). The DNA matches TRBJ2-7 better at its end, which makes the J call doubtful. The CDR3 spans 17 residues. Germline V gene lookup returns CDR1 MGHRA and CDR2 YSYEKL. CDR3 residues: CASSLLSGELASYEQYF. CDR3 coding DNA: TGCGCCAGCAGCCTCCTTTCTGGGGAGCTGGCGTCCTACGAGCAGTACTTC.

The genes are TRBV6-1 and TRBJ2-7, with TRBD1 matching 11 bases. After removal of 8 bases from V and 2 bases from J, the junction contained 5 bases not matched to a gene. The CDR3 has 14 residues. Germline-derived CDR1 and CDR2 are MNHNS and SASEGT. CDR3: CASEAGQGAYEQYF. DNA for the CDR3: TGTGCCAGCGAGGCGGGACAGGGGGCCTACGAGCAGTACTTC.

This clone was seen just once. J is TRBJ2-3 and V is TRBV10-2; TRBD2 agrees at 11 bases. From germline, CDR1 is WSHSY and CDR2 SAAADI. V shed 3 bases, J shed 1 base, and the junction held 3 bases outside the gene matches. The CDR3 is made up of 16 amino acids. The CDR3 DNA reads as TGCGCCAGCAGTGATTCACTAGCGGGGGGCACAGATACGCAGTATTTT. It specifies CASSDSLAGGTDTQYF.

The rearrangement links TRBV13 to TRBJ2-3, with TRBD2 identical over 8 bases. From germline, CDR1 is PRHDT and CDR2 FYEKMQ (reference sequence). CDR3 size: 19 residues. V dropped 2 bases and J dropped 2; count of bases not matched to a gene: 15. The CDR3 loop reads CASSLPRGSGVPPTDTQYF. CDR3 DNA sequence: TGTGCCAGCAGCTTACCCCGGGGTAGCGGGGTACCCCCCACAGATACGCAGTATTTT.

The CDR3 DNA follows: TGTGCCAGCAGCCCAAAAGGGGACAGGCGCCACCCAGAGCAGTTCTTC. It is translated as CASSPKGDRRHPEQFF. The V and J genes are TRBV7-9 and TRBJ2-1; 8 nucleotides align to TRBD1. Germline CDR1 SEHNR, CDR2 FQNEAQ (reference sequence). V was pared by 5 bases and J by 10 bases, with 16 bases of the junction left unmatched. CDR3 size: 16 residues.

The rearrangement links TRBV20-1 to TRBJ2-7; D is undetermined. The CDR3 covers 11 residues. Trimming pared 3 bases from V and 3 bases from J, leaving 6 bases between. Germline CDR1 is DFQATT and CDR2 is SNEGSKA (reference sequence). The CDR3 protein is CSASFFYEQYF. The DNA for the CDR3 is TGCAGTGCTAGCTTCTTCTACGAGCAGTACTTC.

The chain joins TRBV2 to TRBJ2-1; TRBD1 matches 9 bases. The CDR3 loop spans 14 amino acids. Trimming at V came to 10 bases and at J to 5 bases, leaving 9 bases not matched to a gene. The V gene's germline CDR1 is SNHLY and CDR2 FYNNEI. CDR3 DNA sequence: TGTGCCACCACGACAGGGGGGCTACACAATGAGCAGTTCTTC. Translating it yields CATTTGGLHNEQFF.

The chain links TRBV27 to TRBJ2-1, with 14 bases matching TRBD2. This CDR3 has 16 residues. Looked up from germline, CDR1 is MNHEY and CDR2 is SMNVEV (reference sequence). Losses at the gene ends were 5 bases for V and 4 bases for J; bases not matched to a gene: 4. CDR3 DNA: TGTGCCAGCAGTCTCGGACTAGCGGGAGGTTACAATGAGCAGTTCTTC. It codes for CASSLGLAGGYNEQFF.

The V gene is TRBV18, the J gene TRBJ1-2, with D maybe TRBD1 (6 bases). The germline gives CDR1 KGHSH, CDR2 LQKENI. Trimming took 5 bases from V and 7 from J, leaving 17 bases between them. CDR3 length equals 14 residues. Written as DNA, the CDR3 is TGTGCCAGCTCAGACTCCACAGGGACAATTGGCTACACCTTC. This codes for CASSDSTGTIGYTF.

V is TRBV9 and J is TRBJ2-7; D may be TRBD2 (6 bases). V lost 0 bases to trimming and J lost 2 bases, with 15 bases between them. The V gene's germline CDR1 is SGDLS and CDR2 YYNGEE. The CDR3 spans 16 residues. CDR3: CASSVVSGSPTYEQYF. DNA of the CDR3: TGTGCCAGCAGCGTAGTAAGCGGGTCACCCACCTACGAGCAGTACTTC.

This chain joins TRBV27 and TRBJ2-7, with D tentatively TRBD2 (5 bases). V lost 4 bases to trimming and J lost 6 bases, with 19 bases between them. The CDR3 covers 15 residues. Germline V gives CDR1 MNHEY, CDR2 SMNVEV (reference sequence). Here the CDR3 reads CASSSTAVLAREQYF. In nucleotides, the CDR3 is TGTGCCAGCAGTTCCACAGCGGTTTTAGCCCGCGAGCAGTACTTC.